These 25 T cell receptor beta chains were sequenced from one sample in a study of OX40 agonist ivuxolimab in advanced cancers. Assay used: immunoSEQ multiplex PCR; TCRdb lists only in-frame clones, some missing. This repertoire shows roughly 65,000 clones, roughly 80% found once; its top ten account for about 3.7%. This sample comprised CD4+ or CD8+ T cells sorted from blood, obtained in a trial of the OX40 agonist ivuxolimab. The receptor source for this set is an adult with an advanced solid tumor such as melanoma, head and neck, liver or kidney cancer.

The chain has TRBV28 and TRBJ2-1; D remains unclear. The CDR3 totals 12 residues. V gave up 3 bases and J gave up 8 bases, with 8 bases separating them. The V gene's germline CDR1 is MDHEN and CDR2 SYDVKM. The DNA of the CDR3 is TGTGCCAGCAGTTTGATCAATGATGAGCAGTTCTTC. Amino acid sequence: CASSLINDEQFF.

This chain connects TRBV5-1 to TRBJ2-1; 16 nucleotides match TRBD2. V dropped 4 bases and J dropped 10; count of bases not matched to a gene: 23. The germline gives CDR1 SGHRS, CDR2 YFSETQ. The CDR3 extends over 21 amino acids. CDR3 DNA: TGCGCCAGCAGCCCCGGGGGACTAGCGGGAGGGCCGCTTACCCTACGCAACGAGCAGTTCTTC. This encodes CASSPGGLAGGPLTLRNEQFF. The full variable domain, in which reference TRBV5-1 and TRBJ2-1 provide the parts outside the CDR3, is KAGVTQTPRYLIKTRGQQVTLSCSPISGHRSVSWYQQTPGQGLQFLFEYFSETQRNKGNFPGRFSGRQFSNSRSEMNVSTLELGDSALYLCASSPGGLAGGPLTLRNEQFFGPGTRLTVL.

This clone appeared a single time. The genes are TRBV4-3 and TRBJ2-4, with TRBD2 matching 8 bases. The CDR3 has 17 residues. The V and J ends lost 4 bases and 3 bases, in that order; junction bases with no gene match: 11. Germline assignment: CDR1 LGHNA and CDR2 YSLEER. CDR3 loop: CASSPRYGRVGKNIQYF. CDR3 sequence (DNA): TGCGCCAGCAGCCCAAGATACGGGAGGGTAGGCAAAAACATTCAGTACTTC.

This rearrangement joins TRBV7-8 to TRBJ2-1; 13 nucleotides agree with TRBD2. Germline values: CDR1 SGHVS, CDR2 FQNEAQ. Trimming cost V 5 bases and J 10 bases; bases outside gene matches: 14. The CDR3 extends over 17 amino acids. The CDR3 sequence: CASSPLGGTSGNWEQFF. CDR3 in DNA: TGTGCCAGCAGCCCCCTCGGGGGGACTAGCGGGAACTGGGAGCAGTTCTTC.

The chain is built from TRBV5-1 and TRBJ2-5, with 8 positions matching TRBD2. Trimming took 0 bases from V and 5 from J; bases not matched to a gene: 9. The CDR3 is 16 residues long. Germline V lookup: CDR1 SGHRS, CDR2 YFSETQ. In DNA form, the CDR3 reads TGCGCCAGCAGCTTGGCCTTAAGCGGGAGTGGGGAGACCCAGTACTTC. Residues: CASSLALSGSGETQYF.

The genes are TRBV27 and TRBJ2-1; the D is unclear. Trimming took off 3 bases at V and 6 bases at J, with 12 bases between the two ends. Per the germline V gene, CDR1 is MNHEY and CDR2 is SMNVEV (reference sequence). The CDR3 contains 14 residues. CDR3 region: CASSLVTPINEQFF. As DNA, the CDR3 is TGTGCCAGCAGTTTGGTTACTCCCATCAATGAGCAGTTCTTC.

The V call is TRBV18, the J call TRBJ2-3; D remains unclear. CDR1 KGHSH and CDR2 LQKENI come from the germline V gene. This CDR3 is 14 amino acids long. The V and J ends lost 3 bases and 3 bases respectively, with 10 bases between them. CDR3 DNA: TGTGCCAGCTCACCTCGGCAGAGGACAGATACGCAGTATTTT. Translation: CASSPRQRTDTQYF. The whole variable domain, filled in from reference TRBV18 and TRBJ2-3, reads NAGVMQNPRHLVRRRGQEARLRCSPMKGHSHVYWYRQLPEEGLKFMVYLQKENIIDESGMPKERFSAEFPKEGPSILRIQQVVRGDSAAYFCASSPRQRTDTQYFGPGTRLTVL.

This chain joins TRBV6-1 and TRBJ1-4, with D maybe TRBD1 (5 bases). The CDR3 is 16 amino acids. Trimming removed 0 bases at V and 4 bases at J, with 12 bases between. The germline V gene has CDR1 MNHNS and CDR2 SASEGT. For the CDR3, the DNA is TGTGCCAGCAGTGAAGCCCCCGACAGCCTTAATGAAAAACTGTTTTTT. Its translation: CASSEAPDSLNEKLFF.

V gene TRBV18 combines with J gene TRBJ2-3; D is ambiguous. Trimming took 3 bases from V and 0 from J, leaving 1 base between them. CDR1 is KGHSH, CDR2 LQKENI, per germline. The CDR3 runs to 12 residues. The CDR3 DNA is TGTGCCAGCTCACCCAGCACAGATACGCAGTATTTT. Amino acid sequence: CASSPSTDTQYF.

This chain links TRBV7-9 with TRBJ2-5; D is undetermined. V gave up 1 base and J gave up 1 base, with 7 bases separating them. Germline CDR1 reads SEHNR; CDR2 reads FQNEAQ (reference sequence). This CDR3 comprises 14 residues. Here the CDR3 reads CASSLEWSQETQYF. The CDR3 DNA reads TGTGCCAGCAGCTTAGAATGGAGCCAAGAGACCCAGTACTTC.

The chain couples TRBV7-3 to TRBJ2-5; 8 nucleotides agree with TRBD2. CDR3 length: 13 amino acids. The trim removed 5 bases at V and 4 bases at J, leaving 3 bases unmatched. CDR1 is SGHTA and CDR2 is FQGTGA in the germline V gene. CDR3 residues: CASSESGRETQYF. The CDR3 DNA follows: TGTGCCAGCAGCGAGAGCGGGAGAGAGACCCAGTACTTC.

The J gene is TRBJ2-3, the V gene TRBV6-5, with no clear D. Per the germline V gene, CDR1 is MNHEY and CDR2 is SVGAGI. Trimming left V 8 bases short and J 3 bases short, with 9 bases between. This CDR3 has 12 residues. The CDR3 sequence is CASAGLTDTQYF. CDR3 in DNA: TGTGCCAGCGCAGGCCTGACAGATACGCAGTATTTT.

The chain links TRBV7-8 to TRBJ1-1; D unclear. From germline, CDR1 is SGHVS and CDR2 FQNEAQ. The length of the CDR3 is 13 residues. V lost 7 bases and J 3 bases, leaving 12 bases between the germline ends. This CDR3 reads CASIGEEDTEAFF. CDR3 nucleotide sequence: TGTGCCAGCATCGGGGAGGAGGACACTGAAGCTTTCTTT.

The rearrangement links TRBV11-2 to TRBJ2-7; 9 positions agree with TRBD1. This CDR3 is 14 amino acids long. With V trimmed by 6 bases and J by 4 bases, 7 bases remained unmatched. Germline loops: CDR1 SGHAT, CDR2 FQNNGV. The chain's CDR3 is CASSQGTGLYEQYF. DNA of the CDR3: TGTGCCAGCAGTCAAGGGACAGGGCTTTACGAGCAGTACTTC.

This chain uses TRBV28 with TRBJ1-1; TRBD1 is a possible D gene (6 bases). Trimming removed 8 bases at V and 7 bases at J, with 17 bases between. The CDR3 is made up of 13 amino acids. Germline CDR1 is MDHEN and CDR2 is SYDVKM. The CDR3 DNA reads TGTGCCAGCGGATCGGGGGGGCAAATTGAAGCTTTCTTT. It specifies CASGSGGQIEAFF.

The chain is built from TRBV4-1 and TRBJ2-5; D is uncertain. The better agreement between TRBJ2-7 and the DNA end casts doubt on the J call. Germline CDR1 and CDR2: MGHRA and YSYEKL. The CDR3 is 16 residues long. This CDR3 reads CASSQGEQTVSYEQYF. The CDR3 coding sequence is TGCGCCAGCAGCCAAGGGGAACAAACCGTCTCCTACGAGCAGTACTTC.

This clone was seen a few times. The J gene is TRBJ2-7, the V gene TRBV18, with D hard to call. CDR3 length equals 12 residues. V was pared by 5 bases and J by 4 bases, with 9 bases between. Germline V gives CDR1 KGHSH, CDR2 LQKENI. Here the CDR3 DNA reads TGTGCCAGCTCAGGCGTCCGGTACGAGCAGTACTTC. It codes for CASSGVRYEQYF.

This clone was observed a handful of times. The chain links TRBV28 to TRBJ2-7, with D perhaps matching TRBD1 (5 bases). Trimming cost V 6 bases and J 3 bases, with 21 bases left between them. The CDR3 length is 16 residues. Looked up from germline, CDR1 is MDHEN and CDR2 is SYDVKM. The CDR3 DNA sequence: TGTGCCAGCAGCTATACAGGAACCCTAGGGAACTACGAGCAGTACTTC. Protein product: CASSYTGTLGNYEQYF. Full variable domain (outside the CDR3, taken from reference TRBV28 and TRBJ2-7): DVKVTQSSRYLVKRTGEKVFLECVQDMDHENMFWYRQDPGLGLRLIYFSYDVKMKEKGDIPEGYSVSREKKERFSLILESASTNQTSMYLCASSYTGTLGNYEQYFGPGTRLTVT.

J is TRBJ2-5 and V is TRBV30, with 8 positions matching TRBD2. The end of the DNA is better explained by TRBJ2-7, so the J call may be wrong. The germline CDR1 and CDR2 sequences are GTSNPN and SVGIG (reference sequence). This CDR3 contains 13 residues. The DNA of the CDR3 is TGTGCCTGGACGAGCGGGAGCTCCTACGAGCAGTACTTC. It yields the protein CAWTSGSSYEQYF.

This rearrangement joins TRBV5-4 to TRBJ1-1; 8 bases agree with TRBD1. CDR3 length: 16 residues. The V and J ends lost 4 bases and 0 bases, in that order; junction bases with no gene match: 8. Germline CDR1 SGHNT, CDR2 YYREEE (reference sequence). Here the CDR3 reads CASSAPDRAMNTEAFF. The CDR3, as DNA: TGTGCCAGCAGCGCGCCGGACAGGGCGATGAACACTGAAGCTTTCTTT.

V usage is TRBV5-1 and J usage is TRBJ2-3; D is uncertain. CDR1 and CDR2 from the germline V gene are SGHRS and YFSETQ. Trimming stripped 0 bases from V and 0 bases from J, with 11 bases between. The CDR3 sequence is 16 residues long. The CDR3 sequence: CASSLALVTSTDTQYF. The CDR3 coding sequence is TGCGCCAGCAGCTTGGCGTTGGTCACTAGCACAGATACGCAGTATTTT.

This chain uses TRBV6-6 with TRBJ1-1; D not certain. Trimming took 5 bases from V and 2 from J, leaving 6 bases between them. This CDR3 is 12 amino acids long. Per the germline V gene, CDR1 is MNHNY and CDR2 is SVGAGI (reference sequence). CDR3 DNA: TGTGCCAGCAGTAACAGCAACACTGAAGCTTTCTTT. As protein: CASSNSNTEAFF.

V is TRBV4-1 and J is TRBJ2-7; 11 bases are a match to TRBD1. The V segment lost 1 base and the J segment 5 bases; nucleotides outside the gene matches: 7. Germline CDR1 reads MGHRA; CDR2 reads YSYEKL. The CDR3 is 16 residues long. CDR3 coding DNA: TGCGCCAGCAGCCAAGGGATAACGGGACAGGGGGACGAGCAGTACTTC. It is translated as CASSQGITGQGDEQYF.

This rearrangement joins TRBV6-6 to TRBJ1-2, with D perhaps TRBD1 (6 bases). Trimming took 2 bases from V and 6 from J, leaving 19 bases between them. This CDR3 has 16 amino acids. CDR1 MNHNY and CDR2 SVGAGI come from the germline V gene (reference sequence). CDR3: CASSYPTVGGADGYTF. DNA for the CDR3: TGTGCCAGCAGTTACCCTACGGTGGGGGGGGCTGATGGCTACACCTTC.

V gene TRBV28 combines with J gene TRBJ1-3; 7 bases map to TRBD1. Trimming at V came to 8 bases and at J to 0 bases, leaving 7 bases not matched to a gene. CDR1 MDHEN and CDR2 SYDVKM come from the germline V gene. This CDR3 spans 15 amino acids. The CDR3 DNA sequence: TGTGCCAGCGGAGGACAGGCGTACTCTGGAAACACCATATATTTT. It encodes CASGGQAYSGNTIYF.